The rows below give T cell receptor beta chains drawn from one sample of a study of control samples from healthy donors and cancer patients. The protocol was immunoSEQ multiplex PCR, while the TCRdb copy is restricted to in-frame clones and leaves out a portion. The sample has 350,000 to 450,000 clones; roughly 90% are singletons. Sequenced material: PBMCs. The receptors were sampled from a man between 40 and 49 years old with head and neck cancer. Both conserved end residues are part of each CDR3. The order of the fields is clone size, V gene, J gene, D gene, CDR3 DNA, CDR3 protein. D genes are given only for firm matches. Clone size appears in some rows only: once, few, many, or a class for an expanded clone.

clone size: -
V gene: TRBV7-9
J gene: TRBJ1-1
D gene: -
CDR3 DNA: TGTGCCAGCAGCGACGGAGGGGTCTCAGCTGAAGCTTTCTTT
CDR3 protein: CASSDGGVSAEAFF

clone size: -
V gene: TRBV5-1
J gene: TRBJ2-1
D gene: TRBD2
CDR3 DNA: TGCGCCAGCAGCTTCGGGACTAGCGGGAACAATGAGCAGTTCTTC
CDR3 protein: CASSFGTSGNNEQFF

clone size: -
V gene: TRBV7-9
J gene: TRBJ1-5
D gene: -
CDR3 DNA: TGTGCCAGCAGCTTAGATCTTACGGGAATGGGGAATCAGCCCCAGCATTTT
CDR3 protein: CASSLDLTGMGNQPQHF

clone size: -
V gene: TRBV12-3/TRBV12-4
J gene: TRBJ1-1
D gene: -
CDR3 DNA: TGTGCCAGCAGTTTCGGGGCGAACACTGAAGCTTTCTTT
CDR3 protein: CASSFGANTEAFF

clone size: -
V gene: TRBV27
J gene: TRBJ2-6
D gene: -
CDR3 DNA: TGTGCCAGCACGGACGGTGGGGCCAACGTCCTGACTTTC
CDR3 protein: CASTDGGANVLTF

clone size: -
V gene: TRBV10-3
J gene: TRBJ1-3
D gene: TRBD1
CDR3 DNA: TGTGCCATCAGTGGTGGACAGGGAAGCTCTGGAAACACCATATATTTT
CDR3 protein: CAISGGQGSSGNTIYF

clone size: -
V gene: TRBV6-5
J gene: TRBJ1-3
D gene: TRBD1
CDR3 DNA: TGTGCCAGCATCAAAGGGGGCTTGTTTGGAAACACCATATATTTT
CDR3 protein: CASIKGGLFGNTIYF

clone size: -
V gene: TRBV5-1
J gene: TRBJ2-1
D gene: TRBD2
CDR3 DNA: TGCGCCAGCAGCCCTGGGACTAGCGGATACAATGAGCAGTTCTTC
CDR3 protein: CASSPGTSGYNEQFF

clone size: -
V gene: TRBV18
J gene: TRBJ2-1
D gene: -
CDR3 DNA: TGTGCCAGCTCACCACGGGACCAGCGACGCTCCTACAATGAGCAGTTCTTC
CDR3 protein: CASSPRDQRRSYNEQFF

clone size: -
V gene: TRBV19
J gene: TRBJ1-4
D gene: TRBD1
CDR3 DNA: TGTGCCAGTAGTCCCCCGGACAGGGACCCTGAAAAACTGTTTTTT
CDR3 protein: CASSPPDRDPEKLFF

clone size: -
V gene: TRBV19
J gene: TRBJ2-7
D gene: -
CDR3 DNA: TGTGCCAGTAGGGGGCCTTACTACGAGCAGTACTTC
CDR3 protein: CASRGPYYEQYF

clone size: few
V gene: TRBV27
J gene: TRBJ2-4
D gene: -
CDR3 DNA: TGTGCCAGCAGTTTATCGTCAGGACCCCAAAACATTCAGTACTTC
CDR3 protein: CASSLSSGPQNIQYF

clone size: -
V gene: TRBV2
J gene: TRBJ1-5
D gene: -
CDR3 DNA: TGTGCCAGCTCCCCTTGGGGTTTTAATCAGCCCCAGCATTTT
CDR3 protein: CASSPWGFNQPQHF

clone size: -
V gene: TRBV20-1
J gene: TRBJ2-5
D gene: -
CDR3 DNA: TGCAGTGCTAGTGGGCTAGCGAAGGAAGAGACCCAGTACTTC
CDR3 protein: CSASGLAKEETQYF

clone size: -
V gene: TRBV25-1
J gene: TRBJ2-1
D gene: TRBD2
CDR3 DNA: TGTGCCAGCAGTGGTGCGGGAGGGCCCTACAATGAGCAGTTCTTC
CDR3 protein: CASSGAGGPYNEQFF

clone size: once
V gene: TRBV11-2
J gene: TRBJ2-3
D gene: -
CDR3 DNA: TGTGCCAGCAGCCCAGGGGCCAGCGGGGCCACAGATACGCAGTATTTT
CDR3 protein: CASSPGASGATDTQYF

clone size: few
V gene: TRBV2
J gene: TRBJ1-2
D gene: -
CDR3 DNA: TGTGCCAGCAGTGAAAGGACCTCACATGGCTACACCTTC
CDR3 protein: CASSERTSHGYTF